The 24 T cell receptor beta chains listed next were all sequenced from one sample in a study of Graves' ophthalmopathy and Graves' hyperthyroidism (dated by TCRdb to the late 2010s). Sequencing relied on an Illumina HiSeq 2000. For repertoire sequencing, the TCR beta CDR3 regions were amplified from RNA transcripts. HTBI primers and the Qiagen OneStep RT-PCR kit were used in a first-round RT-PCR, which was followed by a second-round multiplex PCR, size selection and purification. TCRdb reanalyzed the raw reads on its own, using fastp at Q25 for trimming and MiXCR for clone calling, and kept in-frame beta chains. Merged by CDR3 protein, the rows form single entries marked with the most common genes and DNA. For this sample there are over 500,000 distinct CDR3 sequences; 22% appear just once. The ten largest clones add up to approximately 7.7% of the sample. The sequenced material came from peripheral blood. The receptors were gathered from a woman aged 18-35 years with stable Graves' hyperthyroidism. Some clones in this sample may be carry-over from other donors' samples. Donor details come from another sample of the same person, matched by shared clones.

This clonotype was seen many times. The chain employs TRBV28 and TRBJ2-4, with D possibly TRBD1 on 5 matching bases. Germline V gene sequence: CDR1 MDHEN, CDR2 SYDVKM. The ends were cut back, 4 bases at V and 4 bases at J, with 17 bases in the middle. The CDR3 loop spans 16 amino acids. This chain's CDR3 is CASSWQGPIFKNIQYF. CDR3 in DNA: TGTGCCAGCAGTTGGCAGGGCCCTATATTTAAAAACATTCAGTACTTC.

The chain joins TRBV10-3 to TRBJ1-5; D gene uncertain. V was pared by 3 bases and J by 6 bases, with 12 bases between. CDR1 is ENHRY and CDR2 is SYGVKD in the germline V gene. CDR3 length: 14 residues. The CDR3 nucleotides are TGTGCCATCAGTGAAGGAGGGAGAGCTCAGCCCCAGCATTTT. This codes for CAISEGGRAQPQHF.

As for this clonotype: The CDR3 carries no conserved terminal phenylalanine or tryptophan, so it likely arises from a read error. The V gene is TRBV7-2, the J gene TRBJ2-5; 7 nucleotides agree with TRBD1. Germline V gives CDR1 SGHTA, CDR2 FQGNSA. CDR3 length: 13 amino acids. The V gene end was trimmed by 4 bases and the J gene end by 5 bases; junction bases not matched to a gene: 4. CDR3 sequence reads: CASSSRGRETQYY. The CDR3 region has the DNA TGTGCCAGCAGCTCGAGGGGGCGGGAGACCCAGTACTAC.

In this sample, this clonotype turned up many times. This chain uses TRBV19 with TRBJ1-1, with 10 bases that match TRBD1. V trimming: 4 bases; J trimming: 8 bases; junction bases outside the gene matches: 7. The CDR3 covers 14 residues. Germline lookup yields CDR1 LNHDA and CDR2 SQIVND (reference sequence). The CDR3 region is CASSTQGTGAEAFF. The CDR3, as DNA: TGTGCCAGTAGTACTCAAGGGACAGGGGCGGAAGCTTTCTTT. The entire variable domain, with the rest obtained from reference TRBV19 and TRBJ1-1, is as follows: DGGITQSPKYLFRKEGQNVTLSCEQNLNHDAMYWYRQDPGQGLRLIYYSQIVNDFQKGDIAEGYSVSREKKESFPLTVTSAQKNPTAFYLCASSTQGTGAEAFFGQGTRLTVV.

The table lists this clonotype with a few counts. A read error may explain this, as a much larger clone is one base away. The conserved closing phenylalanine or tryptophan is absent in this CDR3, likely reflecting a read error. The rearrangement uses TRBV12-5 and TRBJ1-2; D gene unclear. Looked up from germline, CDR1 is LGHNT and CDR2 is FRNRAP. CDR3 length equals 11 residues. Trimming shortened V by 7 bases and J by 7 bases, and 10 bases separated the two germline ends. As DNA, the CDR3 is TGTGCTAGTGCCCGAGAACGTGGCTACACCTAC. It translates to CASARERGYTY.

This clonotype was detected ten times or more. The V and J genes are TRBV6-1 and TRBJ1-5; 8 nucleotides align to TRBD1. The CDR3 contains 16 residues. The V gene's germline CDR1 is MNHNS and CDR2 SASEGT. V shed 6 bases, J shed 6 bases, and the junction held 13 bases outside the gene matches. The CDR3 reads CASSKEWAGGGQPQHF. Here the CDR3 DNA reads TGTGCCAGCAGCAAGGAGTGGGCAGGGGGCGGTCAGCCCCAGCATTTT.

At least ten counts were recorded for this clonotype. The V call is TRBV12-5, the J call TRBJ2-5; no definite D call. The germline V gene encodes CDR1 LGHNT and CDR2 FRNRAP. With 4 bases removed from V and 5 bases from J, the gap between germline ends came to 11 bases. This CDR3 comprises 13 residues. As DNA, the CDR3 is TGTGCTAGTGGTTCCCCGACTGGGGAGACCCAGTACTTC. Amino acid sequence: CASGSPTGETQYF.

This clonotype was observed at least ten times. CDR3 sequence: CASSLAGRYAFF. The CDR3 DNA is TGTGCCAGCAGCTTAGCAGGACGGTATGCTTTCTTT. The chain links TRBV7-8 to TRBJ1-1, with D unclear. CDR3 length: 12 amino acids. Per the germline V gene, CDR1 is SGHVS and CDR2 is FQNEAQ. The V gene lost 0 bases and the J gene lost 11 bases, with 10 bases spanning the gap.

This clonotype was seen more than once but under ten times. V is TRBV7-2 and J is TRBJ1-1; no definite D call. V lost 4 bases and J lost 0, with 9 bases in between. CDR3 length: 14 amino acids. CDR1 SGHTA and CDR2 FQGNSA come from the germline V gene. The CDR3 nucleotides are TGTGCCAGCAGCTCCTACGGGGTGAACACTGAAGCTTTCTTT. Protein product: CASSSYGVNTEAFF.

This clonotype was seen repeatedly, ten times or more. The gene calls are TRBV12-3 or TRBV12-4 and TRBJ1-5, with no clear D. The CDR3 contains 11 residues. V gave up 4 bases and J gave up 5 bases, with 3 bases separating them. CDR3 sequence (DNA): TGTGCCAGCAGTTACGATCAGCCCCAGCATTTT. It encodes CASSYDQPQHF.

This clonotype was counted ten times or more. The chain employs TRBV2 and TRBJ1-1; no reliable D call. V gave up 8 bases and J gave up 1 base, with 8 bases separating them. Germline loops: CDR1 SNHLY, CDR2 FYNNEI. The length of the CDR3 is 12 residues. This CDR3 is CASGVKNTEAFF. The CDR3 nucleotides are TGTGCCAGCGGGGTGAAGAACACTGAAGCTTTCTTT.

This clonotype has just one count. This rearrangement joins TRBV27 to TRBJ2-2; D gene unclear. There are 14 residues in the CDR3. Germline V gives CDR1 MNHEY, CDR2 SMNVEV (reference sequence). The V end was cut by 4 bases, the J end by 5 bases, with 11 bases between. CDR3 region: CASSWSGMTGELFF. For the CDR3, the DNA is TGTGCCAGCAGTTGGTCAGGCATGACCGGGGAGCTGTTTTTT.

This clonotype has a count of ten or more. V gene TRBV11-2 combines with J gene TRBJ1-1, with D unclear. Germline CDR1 reads SGHAT; CDR2 reads FQNNGV. The CDR3 extends over 12 amino acids. Trimming left V 0 bases short and J 8 bases short, with 7 bases between. The CDR3 bases are TGTGCCAGCAGCTTAGAGGGAGGAGAAGCTTTCTTT. Protein: CASSLEGGEAFF.

The sample holds many counts of this clonotype. The chain links TRBV6-5 to TRBJ2-7, with 11 bases lining up with TRBD2. Germline loops: CDR1 MNHEY, CDR2 SVGAGI. The CDR3 loop spans 15 amino acids. Trimming took 4 bases from V and 3 from J; bases not matched to a gene: 5. In DNA form, the CDR3 reads TGTGCCAGCAGTTTTAGCGGGGGGGGCCTCTACGAGCAGTACTTC. This translates into CASSFSGGGLYEQYF.

V usage is TRBV4-1 and J usage is TRBJ2-5; D is unresolved. CDR1 and CDR2 from the germline V gene are MGHRA and YSYEKL. CDR3 length: 12 residues. V dropped 7 bases and J dropped 5 bases, with 11 bases sitting between them. CDR3 DNA: TGCGCCAGCAAAGATCTGAGGGAGACCCAGTACTTC. It codes for CASKDLRETQYF.

This clonotype was seen at least ten times. This chain joins TRBV2 and TRBJ2-2; D not resolved. The V gene's germline CDR1 is SNHLY and CDR2 FYNNEI. The CDR3 is 13 amino acids. V lost 8 bases and J lost 5, with 12 bases in between. The DNA of the CDR3 is TGTGCCAGCCACGACGGGCGGACCGGGGAGCTGTTTTTT. Translation gives CASHDGRTGELFF.

This clonotype was found many times. This chain connects TRBV12-3 or TRBV12-4 to TRBJ2-5; D gene ambiguous. Trimming took off 4 bases at V and 5 bases at J, with 14 bases between the two ends. This CDR3 contains 14 residues. Here the CDR3 DNA reads TGTGCCAGCAGTTCGGGCCAAAAATGGGAGACCCAGTACTTC. Encoded protein: CASSSGQKWETQYF.

This clonotype has a count of ten or more. V usage is TRBV5-6 and J usage is TRBJ1-1, with D possibly matching TRBD1 (5 bases). The CDR3 is 13 residues long. Germline V lookup: CDR1 SGHDT, CDR2 YYEEEE. Deletions cut 7 bases from V and 5 bases from J, with 15 bases between. The CDR3 here is CASRRERQTEAFF. CDR3 in DNA: TGTGCCAGCCGTAGGGAGAGACAGACTGAAGCTTTCTTT. The full variable domain, its missing parts supplied by reference TRBV5-6 and TRBJ1-1, is DAGVTQSPTHLIKTRGQQVTLRCSPKSGHDTVSWYQQALGQGPQFIFQYYEEEERQRGNFPDRFSGHQFPNYSSELNVNALLLGDSALYLCASRRERQTEAFFGQGTRLTVV.

This clonotype was recorded a few times. This chain links TRBV11-1 with TRBJ2-5; unclear D gene. Germline lookup yields CDR1 SGHAT and CDR2 FQDESV (reference sequence). The CDR3 is made up of 13 amino acids. The V gene lost 4 bases and the J gene lost 0 bases, with 6 bases spanning the gap. The CDR3 spells CASSYSNQETQYF. The CDR3 DNA reads TGTGCCAGCAGCTACAGCAACCAAGAGACCCAGTACTTC. Based on the CDR3 plus reference TRBV11-1 and TRBJ2-5, the full variable domain is EAEVAQSPRYKITEKSQAVAFWCDPISGHATLYWYRQILGQGPELLVQFQDESVVDDSQLPKDRFSAERLKGVDSTLKIQPAELGDSAMYLCASSYSNQETQYFGPGTRLLVL.

This clonotype was observed at least ten times. V gene TRBV2 combines with J gene TRBJ2-5; 14 bases are a match to TRBD2. Germline CDR1 SNHLY, CDR2 FYNNEI. This CDR3 spans 14 amino acids. DNA of the CDR3: TGTGGAAGCGCCGGGACTAGCGGGGGAGAGACCCAGTACTTC. The encoded protein is CGSAGTSGGETQYF.

The table lists this clonotype with many counts. This rearrangement joins TRBV12-3 or TRBV12-4 to TRBJ2-6; D ambiguous. The CDR3 length is 12 residues. Trimming pared 6 bases from V and 2 bases from J, leaving 2 bases between. The CDR3 spells CASRTGANVLTF. The CDR3 nucleotides are TGTGCCAGCAGAACTGGGGCCAACGTCCTGACTTTC.

The sample holds many counts of this clonotype. The chain is built from TRBV28 and TRBJ2-7; 8 bases fit TRBD1. The length of the CDR3 is 16 residues. CDR1 is MDHEN, CDR2 SYDVKM, per germline. Trimming at V came to 5 bases and at J to 5 bases, leaving 14 bases not matched to a gene. DNA for the CDR3: TGTGCCAGCAGTCCATGGACAGGGAGCGAACGCGACGAGCAGTACTTC. Encoded protein: CASSPWTGSERDEQYF.

This clonotype was observed many times. The chain joins TRBV12-3 or TRBV12-4 to TRBJ2-5; perhaps TRBD1 as D (5 bases). V was shortened by 0 bases and J by 5 bases, with 16 bases between the two germline ends. CDR3 length equals 16 residues. The CDR3 loop is CASSLAESPGLETQYF. The CDR3 DNA reads TGTGCCAGCAGTTTAGCGGAATCCCCAGGGCTGGAGACCCAGTACTTC.

This clonotype was observed at least ten times. This chain links TRBV19 with TRBJ2-6; D uncertain. The CDR3 is made up of 15 amino acids. V lost 4 bases and J 0 bases, leaving 7 bases between the germline ends. CDR1 is LNHDA and CDR2 is SQIVND in the germline V gene (reference sequence). The CDR3 DNA sequence: TGTGCCAGTAGTAATACGGGCTCTGGGGCCAACGTCCTGACTTTC. It encodes CASSNTGSGANVLTF.